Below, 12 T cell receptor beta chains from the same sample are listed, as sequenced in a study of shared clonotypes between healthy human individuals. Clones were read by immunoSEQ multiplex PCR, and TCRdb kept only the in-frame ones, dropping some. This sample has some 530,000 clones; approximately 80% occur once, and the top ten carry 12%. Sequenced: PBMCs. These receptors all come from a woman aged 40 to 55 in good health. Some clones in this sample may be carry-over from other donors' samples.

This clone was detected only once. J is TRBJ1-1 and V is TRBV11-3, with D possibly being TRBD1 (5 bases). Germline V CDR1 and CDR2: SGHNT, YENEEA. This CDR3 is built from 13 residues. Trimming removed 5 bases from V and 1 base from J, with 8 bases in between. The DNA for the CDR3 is TGTGCCAGCAGCCCGACAGAGAACACTGAAGCTTTCTTT. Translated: CASSPTENTEAFF.

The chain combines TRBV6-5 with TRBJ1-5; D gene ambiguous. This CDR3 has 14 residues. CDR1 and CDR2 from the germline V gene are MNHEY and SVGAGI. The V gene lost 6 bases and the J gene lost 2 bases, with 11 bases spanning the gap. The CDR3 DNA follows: TGTGCCAGCAGGCGGACGGGTCGCAATCAGCCCCAGCATTTT. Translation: CASRRTGRNQPQHF.

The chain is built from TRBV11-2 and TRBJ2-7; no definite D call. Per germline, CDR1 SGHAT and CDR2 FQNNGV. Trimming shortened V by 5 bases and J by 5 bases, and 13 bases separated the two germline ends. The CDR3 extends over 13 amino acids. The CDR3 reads CASSLSSIHEQYF. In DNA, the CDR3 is TGTGCCAGCAGCCTCTCCTCCATCCACGAGCAGTACTTC.

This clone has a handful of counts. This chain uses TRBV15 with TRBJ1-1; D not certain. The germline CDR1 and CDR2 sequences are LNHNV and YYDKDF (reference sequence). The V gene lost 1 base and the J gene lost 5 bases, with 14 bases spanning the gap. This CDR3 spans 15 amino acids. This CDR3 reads CATSRAPMGGTEAFF. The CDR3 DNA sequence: TGTGCCACCAGCAGAGCCCCGATGGGTGGGACTGAAGCTTTCTTT.

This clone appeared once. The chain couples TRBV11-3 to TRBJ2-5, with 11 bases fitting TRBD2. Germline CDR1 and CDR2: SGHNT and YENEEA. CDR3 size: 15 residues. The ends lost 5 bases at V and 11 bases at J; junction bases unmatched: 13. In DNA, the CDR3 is TGTGCCAGCAGCCCCTCCGGGACTAGCGGATCGCTGCAGTACTTC. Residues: CASSPSGTSGSLQYF.

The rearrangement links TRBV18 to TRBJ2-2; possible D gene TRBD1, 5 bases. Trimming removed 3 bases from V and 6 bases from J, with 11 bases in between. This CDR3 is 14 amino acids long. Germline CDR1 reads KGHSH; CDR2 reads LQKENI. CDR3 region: CASSPARASGELFF. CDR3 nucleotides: TGTGCCAGCTCACCGGCCAGGGCGTCCGGGGAGCTGTTTTTT.

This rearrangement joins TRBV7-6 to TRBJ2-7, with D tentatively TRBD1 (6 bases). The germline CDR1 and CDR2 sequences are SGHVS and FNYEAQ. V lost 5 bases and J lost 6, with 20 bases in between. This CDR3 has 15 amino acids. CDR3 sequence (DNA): TGTGCCAGCAGCCCCTCCACTACAGGGTACCTCGAGCAGTACTTC. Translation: CASSPSTTGYLEQYF.

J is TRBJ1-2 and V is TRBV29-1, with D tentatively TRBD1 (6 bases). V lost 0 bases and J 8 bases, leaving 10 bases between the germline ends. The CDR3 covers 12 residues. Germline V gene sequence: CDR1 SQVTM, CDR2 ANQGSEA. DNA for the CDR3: TGCAGCGTTGAAGAGGGGGCGGTAGGCTACACCTTC. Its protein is CSVEEGAVGYTF. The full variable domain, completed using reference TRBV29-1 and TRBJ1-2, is SAVISQKPSRDICQRGTSLTIQCQVDSQVTMMFWYRQQPGQSLTLIATANQGSEATYESGFVIDKFPISRPNLTFSTLTVSNMSPEDSSIYLCSVEEGAVGYTFGSGTRLTVV.

This CDR3 is CATSREGGAGLQNIQYF. As DNA, the CDR3 is TGTGCCACCAGCAGAGAAGGAGGAGCGGGGCTTCAAAACATTCAGTACTTC. The chain couples TRBV15 to TRBJ2-4, with 7 positions matching TRBD2. V trimming: 0 bases; J trimming: 5 bases; junction bases outside the gene matches: 10. This CDR3 contains 17 residues. Germline V gives CDR1 LNHNV, CDR2 YYDKDF (reference sequence).

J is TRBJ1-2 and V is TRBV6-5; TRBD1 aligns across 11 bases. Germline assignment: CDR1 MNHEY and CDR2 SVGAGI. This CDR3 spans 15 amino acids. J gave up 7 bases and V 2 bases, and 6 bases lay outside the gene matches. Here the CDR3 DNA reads TGTGCCAGCAGTTACCGTGGGACAGGGGGTTTTGGCTACACCTTC. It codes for CASSYRGTGGFGYTF.

The CDR3 DNA reads as TGTGCCAGTAGTATAGGTATGGGACTAGTAGCGAACACCGGGGAGCTGTTTTTT. It translates to CASSIGMGLVANTGELFF. The chain employs TRBV19 and TRBJ2-2, with 8 nucleotides matching TRBD2. Germline V gene data show CDR1 as LNHDA and CDR2 as SQIVND (reference sequence). J gave up 0 bases and V 1 base, and 7 bases lay outside the gene matches. The CDR3 extends over 18 amino acids.

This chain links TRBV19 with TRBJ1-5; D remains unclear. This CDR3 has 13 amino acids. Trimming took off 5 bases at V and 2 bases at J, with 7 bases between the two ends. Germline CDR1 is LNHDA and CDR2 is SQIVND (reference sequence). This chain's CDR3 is CASSSDGNQPQHF. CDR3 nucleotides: TGTGCCAGTAGTTCGGACGGCAATCAGCCCCAGCATTTT.